The present T cell receptor (beta chain) was sequenced within a study of T cell clonotyping in hematopoietic cell transplantation. For the study at large: Recipients' pretransplant samples followed cytoreduction.

Time point described: recipient sample about 28 days before transplant, after cytoreduction. Here immunoSEQ multiplex PCR was the method, and the copy in TCRdb shows in-frame clones only, minus some. This table holds 29,000 or so clones, 70% to 80% found once. Overall study results and limits: At the given depth, recipient repertoires were over 95% de novo clonotypes. Broader posttransplant TCR repertoire diversity was predicted by graft donor and pretransplant recipient Inverse Simpson Index values. After transplant, recipient diversity fell while pathologically expanded clonotypes grew through day 180.

Looked up from germline, CDR1 is SGHTA and CDR2 is FQGTGA. This CDR3 contains 12 residues. Concerning this clone itself: The antigen is undetermined.

The starting material was peripheral blood mononuclear cells, obtained before stem cell transplant. This TCR was sampled from a woman in her 30s with chronic myeloid leukemia. Some clones in this sample may be carry-over from other donors' samples. The chain employs TRBV7-3 and TRBJ2-5, with D perhaps TRBD2 (5 bases). The CDR3 spells CASGSPQETQYF. The CDR3 bases are TGTGCGAGCGGCTCCCCCCAAGAGACCCAGTACTTC.